The TCR beta chain described here comes from a study of blood T cell repertoires in COVID-19. The overall study: COVID-19 samples collected from the United States, Italy and Spain covered acute and convalescent phases. T cells, B-cell-depleted T cells, or PBMCs supplied cDNA or gDNA.

CDR3 size: 16 residues. Germline CDR1 and CDR2: MNHEY and SVGAGI. Trimming cost V 2 bases and J 4 bases; bases outside gene matches: 10. Authors' data handling: Estimation of nucleated cell counts relied on the amplification of reference gene primers. Sequencing was performed with immunoSEQ multiplex PCR; in TCRdb, only in-frame clones are kept and a portion is missing. D and trimming come from the DNA, and the V and J calls and clone size come from that table. Of around 200,000 clones in the sample, approximately 83% were seen once. Input material: peripheral blood. V and J are TRBV6-5 and TRBJ1-1, with 7 nucleotides matching TRBD1. This TCR came from a man aged 60-69 years with acute or convalescent COVID-19. CDR3 in DNA: TGTGCCAGCAGTTACCTGCAGGGGGGAGAAGGCACTGAAGCTTTCTTT. It yields the protein CASSYLQGGEGTEAFF.